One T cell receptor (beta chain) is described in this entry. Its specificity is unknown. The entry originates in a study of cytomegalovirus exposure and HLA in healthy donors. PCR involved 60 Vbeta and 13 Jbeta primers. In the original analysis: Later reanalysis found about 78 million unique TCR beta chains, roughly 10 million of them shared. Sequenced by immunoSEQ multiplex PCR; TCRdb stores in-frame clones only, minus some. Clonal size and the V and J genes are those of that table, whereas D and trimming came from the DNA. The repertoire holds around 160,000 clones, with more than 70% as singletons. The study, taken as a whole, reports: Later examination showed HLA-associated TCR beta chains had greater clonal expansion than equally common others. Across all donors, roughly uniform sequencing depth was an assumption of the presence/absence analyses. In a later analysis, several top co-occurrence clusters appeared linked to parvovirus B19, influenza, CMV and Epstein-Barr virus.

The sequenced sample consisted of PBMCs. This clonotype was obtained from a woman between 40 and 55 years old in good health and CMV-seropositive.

The CDR3 sequence is CSASKGYEQYF. In DNA, the CDR3 is TGCAGTGCTAGTAAGGGGTACGAGCAGTACTTC. V is TRBV20-1 and J is TRBJ2-7; D is perhaps TRBD1 (5 bases). From germline, CDR1 is DFQATT and CDR2 SNEGSKA (reference sequence). The CDR3 runs to 11 residues. Trimming removed 3 bases from V and 4 bases from J, with 7 bases in between.